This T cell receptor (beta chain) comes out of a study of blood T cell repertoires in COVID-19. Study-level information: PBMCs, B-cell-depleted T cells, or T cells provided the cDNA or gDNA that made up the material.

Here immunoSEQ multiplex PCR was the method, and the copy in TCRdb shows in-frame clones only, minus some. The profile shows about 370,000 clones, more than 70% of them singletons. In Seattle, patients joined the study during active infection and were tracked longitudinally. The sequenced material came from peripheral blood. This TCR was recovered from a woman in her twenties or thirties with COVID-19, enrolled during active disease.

CDR3 DNA: TGTGCCAGCTCACGCGGGGATTCAAGGGACACCGGGGAGCTGTTTTTT. Translating gives CASSRGDSRDTGELFF. The chain links TRBV18 to TRBJ2-2; maybe TRBD2 (6 bases). V lost 4 bases and J lost 3, with 15 bases in between. CDR1 and CDR2 (germline): KGHSH, LQKENI. The length of the CDR3 is 16 residues.